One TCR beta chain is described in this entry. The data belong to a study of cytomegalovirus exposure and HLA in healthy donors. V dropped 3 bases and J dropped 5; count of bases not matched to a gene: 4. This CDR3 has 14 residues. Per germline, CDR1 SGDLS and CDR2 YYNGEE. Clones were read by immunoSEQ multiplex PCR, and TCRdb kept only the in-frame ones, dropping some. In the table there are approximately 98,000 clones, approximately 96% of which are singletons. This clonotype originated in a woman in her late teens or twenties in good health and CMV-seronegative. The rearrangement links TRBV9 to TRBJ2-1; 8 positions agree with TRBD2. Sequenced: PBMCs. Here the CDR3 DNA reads TGTGCCAGCAGCGGGACTAGCCTCAACAATGAGCAGTTCTTC. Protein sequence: CASSGTSLNNEQFF.